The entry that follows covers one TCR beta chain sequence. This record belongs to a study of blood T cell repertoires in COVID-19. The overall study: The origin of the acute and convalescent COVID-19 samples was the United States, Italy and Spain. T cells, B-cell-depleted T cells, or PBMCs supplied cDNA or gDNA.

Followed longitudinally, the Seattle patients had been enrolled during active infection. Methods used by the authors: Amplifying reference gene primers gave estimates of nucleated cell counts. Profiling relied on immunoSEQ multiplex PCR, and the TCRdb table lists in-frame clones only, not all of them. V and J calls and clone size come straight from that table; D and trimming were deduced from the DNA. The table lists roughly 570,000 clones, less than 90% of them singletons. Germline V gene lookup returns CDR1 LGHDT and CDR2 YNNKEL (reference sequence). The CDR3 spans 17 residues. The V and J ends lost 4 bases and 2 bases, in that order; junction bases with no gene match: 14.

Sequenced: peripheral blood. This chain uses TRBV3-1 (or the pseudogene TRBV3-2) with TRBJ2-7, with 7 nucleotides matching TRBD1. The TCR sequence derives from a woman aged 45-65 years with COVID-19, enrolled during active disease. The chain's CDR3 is CASSRGPLGTAPYEQYF. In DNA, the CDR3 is TGTGCCAGCAGCCGGGGGCCCCTGGGGACAGCTCCCTACGAGCAGTACTTC.